The rows below give T cell receptor beta chains drawn from one sample of a study of blood T cell repertoires in COVID-19. Assay: immunoSEQ multiplex PCR; the TCRdb copy retains only in-frame clones and omits some. The table includes under 200,000 clones, around 85% detected once. Sequencing was performed on peripheral blood. The receptor set was obtained from a man between 60 and 75 years old with acute or convalescent COVID-19. Both conserved end residues are part of each CDR3. D genes are given only for firm matches. The size of a clone is reported for some rows only, either as once, few or many, or as a class for expanded clones.

size: NA
J: TRBJ2-7
V: TRBV28
D: NA
CDR3: CASSEAVGGQYF
DNA: TGTGCCAGCAGCGAGGCAGTCGGGGGACAGTACTTC

size: NA
J: TRBJ1-1
V: TRBV25-1
D: NA
CDR3: CASSATRGTEAFF
DNA: TGTGCCAGCAGTGCGACAAGGGGCACTGAAGCTTTCTTT

size: NA
J: TRBJ2-1
V: TRBV7-2
D: NA
CDR3: CASSLGLLGNNEQFF
DNA: TGTGCCAGCAGCTTAGGGCTTCTCGGGAACAATGAGCAGTTCTTC

size: NA
J: TRBJ2-1
V: TRBV19
D: TRBD2
CDR3: CASGEGGRSREQFF
DNA: TGTGCCAGTGGCGAGGGCGGGAGATCCCGAGAGCAGTTCTTC

size: NA
J: TRBJ2-5
V: TRBV7-9
D: TRBD1
CDR3: CASSLEGTAEETQYF
DNA: TGTGCCAGCAGCTTAGAAGGGACAGCGGAGGAGACCCAGTACTTC

size: NA
J: TRBJ1-6
V: TRBV7-8
D: NA
CDR3: CASSFGRQGGVSPLHF
DNA: TGTGCCAGCAGCTTCGGCAGGCAAGGAGGGGTTTCACCCCTCCACTTT

size: NA
J: TRBJ1-4
V: TRBV5-1
D: TRBD1
CDR3: CASSPGSGGEKLFF
DNA: TGCGCCAGCAGCCCGGGGTCAGGGGGTGAAAAACTGTTTTTT

size: few
J: TRBJ1-1
V: TRBV6-1
D: NA
CDR3: CASSDPTGLAFF
DNA: TGTGCCAGCAGTGACCCGACAGGTTTGGCTTTCTTT

size: many
J: TRBJ1-2
V: TRBV19
D: TRBD1
CDR3: CASSIAGQGAGYTF
DNA: TGTGCCAGTAGTATTGCCGGACAGGGGGCTGGCTACACCTTC

size: NA
J: TRBJ1-4
V: TRBV5-8
D: TRBD1
CDR3: CASSLAGTGGVF
DNA: TGTGCCAGCAGCTTGGCCGGGACAGGGGGGGTTTTT

size: once
J: TRBJ2-3
V: TRBV30
D: NA
CDR3: CAWSPSRDTQYF
DNA: TGTGCCTGGAGCCCTTCCCGGGATACGCAGTATTTT

size: NA
J: TRBJ1-5
V: TRBV28
D: NA
CDR3: CASSFGWGSPQPQHF
DNA: TGTGCCAGCAGTTTCGGTTGGGGCAGTCCCCAGCCCCAGCATTTT

size: NA
J: TRBJ2-7
V: TRBV5-4
D: TRBD2
CDR3: CASSPQPGTSRLSYEQYF
DNA: TGTGCCAGCAGCCCGCAACCCGGGACTAGCAGACTCTCCTACGAGCAGTACTTC

size: NA
J: TRBJ2-1
V: TRBV3-1/TRBV3-2
D: TRBD2
CDR3: CASSQFSGGYNEQFF
DNA: TGTGCCAGCAGCCAATTTAGCGGGGGCTACAATGAGCAGTTCTTC

size: few
J: TRBJ1-1
V: TRBV3-1/TRBV3-2
D: NA
CDR3: CASSQLNTEAFF
DNA: TGTGCCAGCAGCCAACTAAACACTGAAGCTTTCTTT

size: NA
J: TRBJ1-2
V: TRBV28
D: NA
CDR3: CASRDSTRGRGFYGYTF
DNA: TGTGCCAGCAGGGACTCAACCAGGGGCAGGGGCTTCTATGGCTACACCTTC

size: NA
J: TRBJ1-2
V: TRBV6-1
D: NA
CDR3: CASTEQGRRGYTF
DNA: TGTGCCAGCACTGAACAGGGCCGTCGTGGCTACACCTTC

size: NA
J: TRBJ1-5
V: TRBV19
D: NA
CDR3: CASSIRAPGPQHF
DNA: TGTGCCAGTAGTATCAGGGCCCCGGGGCCCCAGCATTTT

size: few
J: TRBJ2-7
V: TRBV5-1
D: TRBD1
CDR3: CASSLDGTARLIYEQYF
DNA: TGCGCCAGCAGCTTGGATGGGACAGCTCGGTTAATCTACGAGCAGTACTTC

size: NA
J: TRBJ1-1
V: TRBV18
D: NA
CDR3: CASSPSPGPGTEAFF
DNA: TGTGCCAGCTCCCCTTCGCCGGGCCCGGGAACTGAAGCTTTCTTT

size: NA
J: TRBJ2-7
V: TRBV4-2
D: TRBD2
CDR3: CASSHRLAGDSYEQYF
DNA: TGTGCCAGCAGCCACCGACTAGCGGGGGACTCCTACGAGCAGTACTTC

size: once
J: TRBJ2-1
V: TRBV10-2
D: TRBD2
CDR3: CASSDHSGKGYNEQFF
DNA: TGCGCCAGCAGTGATCATAGCGGGAAGGGCTACAATGAGCAGTTCTTC

size: NA
J: TRBJ2-5
V: TRBV29-1
D: NA
CDR3: CSVVELVGLQTQYF
DNA: TGCAGCGTTGTGGAACTAGTAGGGTTGCAGACCCAGTACTTC

size: NA
J: TRBJ2-2
V: TRBV5-4
D: TRBD2
CDR3: CASSSLAGGLGGELFF
DNA: TGTGCCAGCAGCTCCCTAGCGGGAGGGCTGGGCGGGGAGCTGTTTTTT

size: NA
J: TRBJ1-5
V: TRBV10-3
D: TRBD1
CDR3: CAISVPGQVLWQPQHF
DNA: TGTGCCATCAGTGTACCGGGACAGGTTCTTTGGCAGCCCCAGCATTTT

size: NA
J: TRBJ2-7
V: TRBV18
D: TRBD1
CDR3: CASSPVTGPYEQYF
DNA: TGTGCCAGCTCACCAGTGACAGGGCCCTACGAGCAGTACTTC

size: NA
J: TRBJ2-1
V: TRBV5-1
D: TRBD2
CDR3: CASSLPTSAPYNEQFF
DNA: TGCGCCAGCAGCTTGCCCACTAGCGCGCCCTACAATGAGCAGTTCTTC

size: NA
J: TRBJ2-2
V: TRBV5-1
D: TRBD2
CDR3: CASSLRLAGGPNTGELFF
DNA: TGCGCCAGCAGCTTGCGGTTAGCGGGAGGGCCGAACACCGGGGAGCTGTTTTTT

size: once
J: TRBJ2-1
V: TRBV19
D: TRBD2
CDR3: CASSIFAGGSDEQFF
DNA: TGTGCCAGTAGTATATTTGCGGGAGGTAGCGATGAGCAGTTCTTC

size: NA
J: TRBJ2-2
V: TRBV4-1
D: NA
CDR3: CASSPLGGENTGELFF
DNA: TGCGCCAGCAGCCCCCTTGGCGGGGAGAACACCGGGGAGCTGTTTTTT

size: NA
J: TRBJ2-7
V: TRBV28
D: NA
CDR3: CASSSTGSYEQYF
DNA: TGTGCCAGCAGTTCGACAGGCTCCTACGAGCAGTACTTC

size: NA
J: TRBJ2-3
V: TRBV29-1
D: NA
CDR3: CSAILEGQRDTQYF
DNA: TGCAGCGCCATACTAGAGGGCCAGAGGGATACGCAGTATTTT

size: NA
J: TRBJ2-5
V: TRBV6-4
D: NA
CDR3: CAIRPPFEGRSQETQYF
DNA: TGTGCCATCCGCCCACCTTTCGAAGGGAGGTCCCAAGAGACCCAGTACTTC